This T cell receptor beta chain comes out of a study of OX40 agonist ivuxolimab in advanced cancers. About the study: Every 2 weeks, patients got intravenous ivuxolimab at one of six dose levels (0.01-10 mg/kg). Study observations and caveats: The antigens recognized by the expanded peripheral T cells, that is their antigen specificity, were not determined. At doses 0.1 to 3.0 mg/kg, CD4+ and CD8+ clones expanded.

With 4 bases clipped from V and 0 bases from J, the junction kept 11 bases outside the gene matches. The CDR3 has 18 residues. Looked up from germline, CDR1 is KGHSY and CDR2 is FQNENV. Samples were taken at baseline and on day 1 of cycles 4 and 7. Clones were sequenced by immunoSEQ multiplex PCR, and TCRdb holds only the in-frame ones, with some missing. The sample consists of 45,000 to 70,000 clones, approximately 90% of them appearing once. About this clone: Its antigen is unidentified.

The chain recombines TRBV16 with TRBJ2-2; 7 bases are a match to TRBD2. This TCR derives from an adult with an advanced solid tumor such as melanoma, head and neck, liver or kidney cancer. The source material was CD4+ or CD8+ T cells sorted from blood, sampled in a trial of the OX40 agonist ivuxolimab. The CDR3 sequence is CASSPISGANSNTGELFF. CDR3 bases: TGTGCCAGCAGCCCTATCAGCGGGGCGAACTCGAACACCGGGGAGCTGTTTTTT. Using reference TRBV16 and TRBJ2-2 for the parts outside the CDR3, the full variable domain is GEEVAQTPKHLVRGEGQKAKLYCAPIKGHSYVFWYQQVLKNEFKFLISFQNENVFDETGMPKERFSAKCLPNSPCSLEIQATKLEDSAVYFCASSPISGANSNTGELFFGEGSRLTVL.